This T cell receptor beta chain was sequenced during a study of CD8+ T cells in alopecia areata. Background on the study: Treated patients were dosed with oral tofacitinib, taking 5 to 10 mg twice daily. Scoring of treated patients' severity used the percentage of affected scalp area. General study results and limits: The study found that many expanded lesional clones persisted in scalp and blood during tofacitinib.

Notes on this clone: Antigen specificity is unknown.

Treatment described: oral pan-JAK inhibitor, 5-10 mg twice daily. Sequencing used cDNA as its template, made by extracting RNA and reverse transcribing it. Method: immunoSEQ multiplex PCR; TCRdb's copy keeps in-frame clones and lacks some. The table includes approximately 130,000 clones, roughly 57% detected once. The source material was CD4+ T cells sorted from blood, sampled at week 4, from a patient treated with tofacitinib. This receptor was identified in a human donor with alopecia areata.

The chain's CDR3 is CAWSSLAVGLQYF. The CDR3 nucleotides read TGTGCCTGGAGTTCACTAGCGGTAGGACTCCAGTACTTC. The chain employs TRBV30 and TRBJ2-5, with 8 positions matching TRBD2. The CDR3 sequence is 13 residues long. In germline, CDR1 is GTSNPN, CDR2 SVGIG (reference sequence). The trim removed 2 bases at V and 10 bases at J, leaving 9 bases unmatched. Full variable domain (remainder filled in from reference TRBV30 and TRBJ2-5): SQTIHQWPATLVQPVGSPLSLECTVEGTSNPNLYWYRQAAGRGLQLLFYSVGIGQISSEVPQNLSASRPQDRQFILSSKKLLLSDSGFYLCAWSSLAVGLQYFGPGTRLLVL.